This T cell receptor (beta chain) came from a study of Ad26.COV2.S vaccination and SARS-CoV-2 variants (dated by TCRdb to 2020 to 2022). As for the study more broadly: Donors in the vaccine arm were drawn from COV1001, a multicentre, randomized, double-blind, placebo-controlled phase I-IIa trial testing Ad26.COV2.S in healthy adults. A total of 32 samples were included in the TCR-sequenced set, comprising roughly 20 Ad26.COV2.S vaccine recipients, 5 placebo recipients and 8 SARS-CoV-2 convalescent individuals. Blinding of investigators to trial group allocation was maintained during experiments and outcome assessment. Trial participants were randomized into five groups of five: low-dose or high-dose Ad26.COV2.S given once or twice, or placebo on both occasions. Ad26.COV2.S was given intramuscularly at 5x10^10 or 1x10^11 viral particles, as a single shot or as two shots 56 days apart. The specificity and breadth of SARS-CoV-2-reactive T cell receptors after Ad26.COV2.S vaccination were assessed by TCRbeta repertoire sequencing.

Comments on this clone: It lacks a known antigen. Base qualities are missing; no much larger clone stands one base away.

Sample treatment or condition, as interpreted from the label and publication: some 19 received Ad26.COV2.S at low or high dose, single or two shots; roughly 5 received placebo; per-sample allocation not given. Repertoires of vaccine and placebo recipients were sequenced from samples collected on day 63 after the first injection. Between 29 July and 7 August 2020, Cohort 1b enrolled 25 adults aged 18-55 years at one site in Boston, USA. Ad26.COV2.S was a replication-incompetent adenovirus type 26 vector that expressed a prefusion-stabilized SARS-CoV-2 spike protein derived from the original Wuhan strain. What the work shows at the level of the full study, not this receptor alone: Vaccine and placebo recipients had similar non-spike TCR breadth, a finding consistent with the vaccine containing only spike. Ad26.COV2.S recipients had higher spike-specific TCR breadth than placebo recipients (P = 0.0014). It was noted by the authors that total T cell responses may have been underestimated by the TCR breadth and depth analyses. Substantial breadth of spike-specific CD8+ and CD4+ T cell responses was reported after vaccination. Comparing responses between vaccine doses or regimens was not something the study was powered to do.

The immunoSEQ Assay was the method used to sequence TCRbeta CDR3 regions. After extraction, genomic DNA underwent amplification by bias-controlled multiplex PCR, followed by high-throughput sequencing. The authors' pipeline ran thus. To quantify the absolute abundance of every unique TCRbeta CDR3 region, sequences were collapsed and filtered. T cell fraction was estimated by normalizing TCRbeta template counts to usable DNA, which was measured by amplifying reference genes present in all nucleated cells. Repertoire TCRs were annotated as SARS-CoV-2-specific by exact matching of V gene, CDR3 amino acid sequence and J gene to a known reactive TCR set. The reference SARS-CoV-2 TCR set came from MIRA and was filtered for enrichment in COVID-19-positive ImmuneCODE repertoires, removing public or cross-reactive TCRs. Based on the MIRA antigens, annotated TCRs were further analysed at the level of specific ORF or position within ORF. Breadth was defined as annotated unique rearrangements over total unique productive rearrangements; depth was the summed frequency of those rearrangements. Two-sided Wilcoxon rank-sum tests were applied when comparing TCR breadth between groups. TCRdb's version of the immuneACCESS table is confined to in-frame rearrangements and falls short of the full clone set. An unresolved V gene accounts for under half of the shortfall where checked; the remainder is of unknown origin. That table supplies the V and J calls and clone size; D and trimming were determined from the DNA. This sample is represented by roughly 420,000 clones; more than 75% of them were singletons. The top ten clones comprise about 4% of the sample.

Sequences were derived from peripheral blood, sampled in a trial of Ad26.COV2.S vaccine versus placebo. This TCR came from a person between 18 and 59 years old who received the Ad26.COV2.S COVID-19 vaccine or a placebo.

The CDR3 amino acid sequence is: CASSQVGGDTQYF. The bases are TGTGCCAGCAGCCAAGTAGGGGGGGATACGCAGTATTTT. The chain is assembled from TRBV3-1 (or the pseudogene TRBV3-2) and TRBJ2-3, with the D segment possibly TRBD1 or TRBD2, each aligning over 6 bases. CDR1 LGHDT and CDR2 YNNKEL are derived from the germline V gene (reference sequence). Between the V and J ends, shortened by 1 base and 6 bases respectively, the junction contains 8 bases. The cysteine opens and the phenylalanine closes a CDR3 of 13 amino acids. The CDR3 DNA has 39 bases and is translated from base 1.